This T cell receptor beta chain was identified in a study of OX40 agonist ivuxolimab in advanced cancers. Study context: Hepatocellular carcinoma, melanoma, renal cell or head and neck cancer occurred in dose-escalation patients. Eligibility rules accepted prior anti-PD-1, anti-PD-L1 or anti-CTLA-4 therapy, and approximately 40% had some.

Profiled with immunoSEQ multiplex PCR; TCRdb holds only in-frame clones, not every one. Of about 5,100 clones detected, roughly three fifths appear once; the ten largest clones hold more than 45%. Study-wide results and limits: The authors also found low normalized T-cell clonal expansion in some nonresponders. Specificity for antigen went undetermined in the expanded peripheral T cells.

Concerning this clone: Its antigen is undetermined.

Trimming took 3 bases from V and 2 from J; bases not matched to a gene: 2. There are 15 residues in the CDR3. Germline V lookup: CDR1 SNHLY, CDR2 FYNNEI. The chain recombines TRBV2 with TRBJ2-7; TRBD2 agrees at 12 bases. The source was CD4+ or CD8+ T cells sorted from blood, collected in a trial of the OX40 agonist ivuxolimab. The clonotype originates from an adult with an advanced solid tumor such as melanoma, head and neck, liver or kidney cancer. The CDR3: CASSDPSGRAYEQYF. The CDR3 DNA follows: TGTGCCAGCAGTGATCCTAGCGGGAGGGCCTACGAGCAGTACTTC. Together with reference TRBV2 and TRBJ2-7, the CDR3 gives the full variable domain: EPEVTQTPSHQVTQMGQEVILRCVPISNHLYFYWYRQILGQKVEFLVSFYNNEISEKSEIFDDQFSVERPDGSNFTLKIRSTKLEDSAMYFCASSDPSGRAYEQYFGPGTRLTVT.